Following are 10 T cell receptor beta chains from one sample sequenced in a study of shared clonotypes between healthy human individuals. Using immunoSEQ multiplex PCR, the repertoire was profiled, and TCRdb retains in-frame clones only, with some absent. The sample carries approximately 2.4 million clones, around 95% recorded once. Sample: naive CD4+ T cells sorted from blood. Subset here: CD45RA+ positively selected. These receptors were collected from a man aged 18 to 29 in good health.

The chain carries TRBV7-2 and TRBJ2-5, with D unresolved. This CDR3 is built from 15 residues. The germline V gene has CDR1 SGHTA and CDR2 FQGNSA. V lost 5 bases to trimming and J lost 2 bases, with 15 bases between them. The CDR3 DNA is TGTGCCAGCAGCACCTCTGCCCCCACACAAGAGACCCAGTACTTC. Its protein product is CASSTSAPTQETQYF.

About this clone: This CDR3 is also generated by other DNA sequences in the sample. The V call is TRBV29-1, the J call TRBJ2-3, with D possibly TRBD2 on 5 matching bases. The germline gives CDR1 SQVTM, CDR2 ANQGSEA. The CDR3 spans 12 residues. Trimming removed 3 bases at V and 3 bases at J, with 7 bases between. The CDR3 loop reads CSVDSGTDTQYF. The CDR3 nucleotides are TGCAGCGTTGATTCGGGGACAGATACGCAGTATTTT.

CDR3 loop: CASSDRTVATYEQYF. The CDR3, as DNA: TGTGCCAGCAGTGACCGGACGGTCGCAACCTACGAGCAGTACTTC. The V call is TRBV6-1, the J call TRBJ2-7; D is unresolved. Trimming took 3 bases from V and 2 from J, leaving 14 bases between them. The CDR3 is 15 amino acids. Germline values: CDR1 MNHNS, CDR2 SASEGT.

The chain employs TRBV5-1 and TRBJ1-4, with 9 bases that match TRBD1. CDR3 size: 15 residues. Germline V gene data show CDR1 as SGHRS and CDR2 as YFSETQ. The V segment lost 2 bases and the J segment 7 bases; nucleotides outside the gene matches: 6. CDR3 DNA: TGCGCCAGCAGCTTACGGACAGGGGACGGTGAAAAACTGTTTTTT. Protein sequence: CASSLRTGDGEKLFF.

This clone was counted a single time. The rearrangement joins TRBV7-9 to TRBJ2-3, with D uncertain. V was clipped by 1 base and J by 1 base, with 6 bases between them. The CDR3 contains 14 residues. Per germline, CDR1 SEHNR and CDR2 FQNEAQ (reference sequence). This CDR3 is CASSLGLRTDTQYF. CDR3 coding DNA: TGTGCCAGCAGCTTAGGGTTACGCACAGATACGCAGTATTTT.

Turning to this clone: A much larger clone is a single base away; this may be a read error. The same CDR3 is also encoded by other DNA sequences in this sample. This chain connects TRBV18 to TRBJ1-1; maybe TRBD1 (6 bases). Trimming shortened V by 3 bases and J by 2 bases, and 7 bases separated the two germline ends. The CDR3 sequence is 13 residues long. CDR1 is KGHSH and CDR2 is LQKENI in the germline V gene. This CDR3 reads CASSPDSNTEAFF. CDR3 nucleotide sequence: TGTGCCAGCTCACCGGACAGCAACACTGAAGCTTTCTTT. Using reference TRBV18 and TRBJ1-1 for the parts outside the CDR3, the full variable domain is NAGVMQNPRHLVRRRGQEARLRCSPMKGHSHVYWYRQLPEEGLKFMVYLQKENIIDESGMPKERFSAEFPKEGPSILRIQQVVRGDSAAYFCASSPDSNTEAFFGQGTRLTVV.

The chain couples TRBV7-3 to TRBJ2-5, with D possibly being TRBD2 (5 bases). V dropped 5 bases and J dropped 4 bases, with 17 bases sitting between them. This CDR3 spans 15 amino acids. Germline values: CDR1 SGHTA, CDR2 FQGTGA. CDR3 sequence (DNA): TGTGCCAGCAGCCCCGGCCCGGGGAAGGGAGAGACCCAGTACTTC. This encodes CASSPGPGKGETQYF.

The chain links TRBV7-2 to TRBJ2-7; the D is unclear. The germline CDR1 and CDR2 sequences are SGHTA and FQGNSA. The germline V and J ends were trimmed by 1 base and 2 bases, with 6 bases remaining between them. CDR3 length equals 13 residues. The CDR3 loop is CASSLVQTYEQYF. The CDR3 DNA is TGTGCCAGCAGCTTAGTGCAGACCTACGAGCAGTACTTC.

The chain uses TRBV19 and TRBJ1-6; 10 nucleotides agree with TRBD1. The CDR3 has 15 amino acids. Losses at the gene ends were 6 bases for V and 6 bases for J; bases not matched to a gene: 5. Germline CDR1 reads LNHDA; CDR2 reads SQIVND (reference sequence). This chain's CDR3 is CASSPRDRGNSPLHF. CDR3 in DNA: TGTGCCAGTAGCCCCCGGGACAGGGGTAATTCACCCCTCCACTTT. The entire variable domain, with the rest obtained from reference TRBV19 and TRBJ1-6, is as follows: DGGITQSPKYLFRKEGQNVTLSCEQNLNHDAMYWYRQDPGQGLRLIYYSQIVNDFQKGDIAEGYSVSREKKESFPLTVTSAQKNPTAFYLCASSPRDRGNSPLHFGNGTRLTVT.

The rearrangement links TRBV5-1 to TRBJ2-1; unclear D gene. V gave up 0 bases and J gave up 4 bases, with 8 bases separating them. This CDR3 has 14 residues. Germline V gene data show CDR1 as SGHRS and CDR2 as YFSETQ. CDR3 coding DNA: TGCGCCAGCAGCTTGGGAGAACCGTACAATGAGCAGTTCTTC. This encodes CASSLGEPYNEQFF.